The rows below give T cell receptor beta chains drawn from one sample of a study of shared clonotypes between healthy human individuals. Here immunoSEQ multiplex PCR was the method, and the copy in TCRdb shows in-frame clones only, minus some. The table lists about 520,000 clones, 60% to 80% of them singletons. The sample was PBMCs. Receptors were obtained from a middle-aged woman in good health. Some clones in this sample may be carry-over from other donors' samples. Both conserved end residues are part of each CDR3. The order of the fields is V gene, D gene, J gene, clone size, CDR3 protein, CDR3 DNA. D genes are given only for firm matches. Rows give clone size only sometimes, using once, few, many, or a class for an expanded clone.

v_gene: TRBV18; d_gene: -; j_gene: TRBJ2-1; abundance: once; CDR3aa: CASSRTTYNEQFF; CDR3nt: TGTGCCAGCTCACGGACTACATACAATGAGCAGTTCTTC
v_gene: TRBV7-6; d_gene: TRBD2; j_gene: TRBJ2-2; abundance: -; CDR3aa: CASSPRLATTGELFF; CDR3nt: TGTGCCAGCAGCCCGCGACTAGCGACTACCGGGGAGCTGTTTTTT
v_gene: TRBV4-3; d_gene: -; j_gene: TRBJ2-3; abundance: -; CDR3aa: CASSQEWRYTDTQYF; CDR3nt: TGCGCCAGCAGCCAAGAATGGCGGTACACAGATACGCAGTATTTT
v_gene: TRBV28; d_gene: -; j_gene: TRBJ1-5; abundance: -; CDR3aa: CASGPGGHSNQPQHF; CDR3nt: TGTGCCAGCGGTCCCGGCGGCCATAGCAATCAGCCCCAGCATTTT
v_gene: TRBV19; d_gene: TRBD1; j_gene: TRBJ1-5; abundance: -; CDR3aa: CASSSGQGAVGNQPQHF; CDR3nt: TGTGCCAGTAGTTCGGGACAGGGGGCGGTCGGCAATCAGCCCCAGCATTTT
v_gene: TRBV7-6; d_gene: -; j_gene: TRBJ2-1; abundance: -; CDR3aa: CASTAGGGHSYNEQFF; CDR3nt: TGTGCCAGCACCGCGGGTGGCGGACACTCCTACAATGAGCAGTTCTTC
v_gene: TRBV30; d_gene: -; j_gene: TRBJ2-3; abundance: -; CDR3aa: CAWSDLGTDTQYF; CDR3nt: TGTGCCTGGAGTGATTTAGGCACAGATACGCAGTATTTT
v_gene: TRBV10-2; d_gene: -; j_gene: TRBJ2-7; abundance: -; CDR3aa: CASFGGGEQYF; CDR3nt: TGCGCCAGCTTTGGTGGGGGCGAGCAGTACTTC
v_gene: TRBV10-3; d_gene: -; j_gene: TRBJ1-2; abundance: few; CDR3aa: CAISESDYGYTF; CDR3nt: TGTGCCATCAGTGAATCAGACTATGGCTACACCTTC
v_gene: TRBV7-9; d_gene: TRBD1; j_gene: TRBJ2-1; abundance: -; CDR3aa: CASSWGQGNNEQFF; CDR3nt: TGTGCCAGCAGCTGGGGACAGGGAAACAATGAGCAGTTCTTC
v_gene: TRBV27; d_gene: -; j_gene: TRBJ2-7; abundance: -; CDR3aa: CASSGLRKPNEQYF; CDR3nt: TGTGCCAGCAGCGGTCTTAGGAAGCCCAACGAGCAGTACTTC
v_gene: TRBV7-2; d_gene: TRBD2; j_gene: TRBJ2-5; abundance: few; CDR3aa: CASSRGGVWQETQYF; CDR3nt: TGTGCCAGCAGCCGGGGGGGGGTGTGGCAAGAGACCCAGTACTTC
v_gene: TRBV14; d_gene: -; j_gene: TRBJ2-1; abundance: -; CDR3aa: CASSPRIANEQFF; CDR3nt: TGTGCCAGCAGCCCGCGAATAGCAAATGAGCAGTTCTTC
v_gene: TRBV6-5; d_gene: -; j_gene: TRBJ1-5; abundance: many; CDR3aa: CASSYTQDQPQHF; CDR3nt: TGTGCCAGCAGTTACACCCAGGATCAGCCCCAGCATTTT
v_gene: TRBV30; d_gene: -; j_gene: TRBJ1-1; abundance: -; CDR3aa: CAWDWNINTEALF; CDR3nt: TGTGCCTGGGACTGGAACATTAACACTGAAGCTCTCTTT
v_gene: TRBV7-3; d_gene: TRBD2; j_gene: TRBJ2-7; abundance: -; CDR3aa: CASSKTGTRDEQYF; CDR3nt: TGTGCCAGCAGCAAAACCGGGACTAGAGACGAGCAGTACTTC
v_gene: TRBV27; d_gene: TRBD2; j_gene: TRBJ2-1; abundance: few; CDR3aa: CASSLSFVGLAGSSSYNEQFF; CDR3nt: TGTGCCAGCAGTTTATCGTTCGTTGGACTAGCGGGGTCGAGCTCCTACAATGAGCAGTTCTTC
v_gene: TRBV2; d_gene: TRBD1; j_gene: TRBJ2-5; abundance: -; CDR3aa: CASSGRGQQETQYF; CDR3nt: TGTGCCAGCAGTGGCAGGGGGCAGCAAGAGACCCAGTACTTC
v_gene: TRBV5-8; d_gene: -; j_gene: TRBJ2-2; abundance: -; CDR3aa: CASSLGLDSGELFF; CDR3nt: TGTGCCAGCAGCTTGGGACTAGATTCCGGGGAGCTGTTTTTT
v_gene: TRBV18; d_gene: -; j_gene: TRBJ1-4; abundance: -; CDR3aa: CASSPGVNEKLFF; CDR3nt: TGTGCCAGCTCACCGGGGGTTAATGAAAAACTGTTTTTT
v_gene: TRBV18; d_gene: -; j_gene: TRBJ2-4; abundance: few; CDR3aa: CASSPGEASRGIQYF; CDR3nt: TGTGCCAGCTCACCGGGGGAGGCCTCTAGGGGCATTCAGTACTTC
v_gene: TRBV30; d_gene: -; j_gene: TRBJ1-2; abundance: -; CDR3aa: CAWSRQSSAGYTF; CDR3nt: TGTGCCTGGAGCCGCCAGAGTTCAGCGGGCTACACCTTC
v_gene: TRBV30; d_gene: -; j_gene: TRBJ1-4; abundance: -; CDR3aa: CAMPQAGKLFF; CDR3nt: TGTGCCATGCCACAGGCCGGAAAACTGTTTTTT
v_gene: TRBV4-3; d_gene: TRBD1; j_gene: TRBJ1-2; abundance: -; CDR3aa: CASSQDAGGRGYTF; CDR3nt: TGCGCCAGCAGCCAAGATGCAGGGGGCCGGGGCTACACCTTC
v_gene: TRBV2; d_gene: -; j_gene: TRBJ2-7; abundance: few; CDR3aa: CASSEQVYEQHF; CDR3nt: TGTGCCAGCAGTGAACAAGTCTACGAGCAGCACTTC
v_gene: TRBV7-9; d_gene: -; j_gene: TRBJ2-7; abundance: -; CDR3aa: CASMSRTARADEQYF; CDR3nt: TGTGCCAGCATGTCGAGGACAGCCAGGGCTGACGAGCAGTACTTC
v_gene: TRBV19; d_gene: TRBD1; j_gene: TRBJ1-1; abundance: few; CDR3aa: CASSIQGDTEAFF; CDR3nt: TGTGCCAGTAGTATTCAGGGGGACACTGAAGCTTTCTTT
v_gene: TRBV28; d_gene: -; j_gene: TRBJ1-2; abundance: -; CDR3aa: CASSLKPGYYGYTF; CDR3nt: TGTGCCAGCAGTTTGAAGCCAGGCTACTATGGCTACACCTTC
v_gene: TRBV6-1; d_gene: -; j_gene: TRBJ2-5; abundance: -; CDR3aa: CASSVLQRSETQYF; CDR3nt: TGTGCCAGCAGTGTCCTCCAGCGATCGGAGACCCAGTACTTC
v_gene: TRBV7-9; d_gene: TRBD2; j_gene: TRBJ2-2; abundance: once; CDR3aa: CASSRRAGTNTGELFF; CDR3nt: TGTGCCAGCAGCAGAAGAGCGGGGACGAACACCGGGGAGCTGTTTTTT
v_gene: TRBV10-2; d_gene: -; j_gene: TRBJ1-5; abundance: -; CDR3aa: CASRLSGASNQPQHF; CDR3nt: TGCGCCAGCAGACTTTCCGGGGCCAGCAATCAGCCCCAGCATTTT
v_gene: TRBV7-8; d_gene: -; j_gene: TRBJ1-2; abundance: few; CDR3aa: CASSPGGPFNYGYTF; CDR3nt: TGTGCCAGCAGCCCGGGGGGCCCCTTTAACTATGGCTACACCTTC
v_gene: TRBV7-6; d_gene: -; j_gene: TRBJ1-1; abundance: -; CDR3aa: CASSPGGGGTEAFF; CDR3nt: TGTGCCAGCAGCCCTGGCGGGGGGGGCACTGAAGCTTTCTTT
v_gene: TRBV7-2; d_gene: TRBD2; j_gene: TRBJ2-5; abundance: few; CDR3aa: CASSFSSGSETQYF; CDR3nt: TGTGCCAGCAGCTTCTCTAGCGGGAGCGAGACCCAGTACTTC
v_gene: TRBV11-2; d_gene: -; j_gene: TRBJ1-1; abundance: once; CDR3aa: CASSFYKMNTEAFF; CDR3nt: TGTGCCAGCAGCTTCTATAAAATGAACACTGAAGCTTTCTTT
v_gene: TRBV28; d_gene: -; j_gene: TRBJ2-3; abundance: -; CDR3aa: CASSSYTRQGGVDTQYF; CDR3nt: TGTGCCAGCAGTTCCTATACTAGACAGGGAGGGGTGGATACGCAGTATTTT
v_gene: TRBV18; d_gene: -; j_gene: TRBJ2-5; abundance: -; CDR3aa: CASSPNPRETQYF; CDR3nt: TGTGCCAGCTCACCTAACCCTCGGGAGACCCAGTACTTC
v_gene: TRBV6-1; d_gene: -; j_gene: TRBJ2-3; abundance: once; CDR3aa: CASSRRDSGTDTQYF; CDR3nt: TGTGCCAGCAGTCGCCGGGACTCCGGCACAGATACGCAGTATTTT
v_gene: TRBV6-1; d_gene: -; j_gene: TRBJ1-6; abundance: -; CDR3aa: CASSEIGDNNSPLHF; CDR3nt: TGTGCCAGCAGTGAAATTGGGGACAATAATTCACCCCTCCACTTT
v_gene: TRBV7-2; d_gene: TRBD1; j_gene: TRBJ2-3; abundance: -; CDR3aa: CASSGQGVVTDTQYF; CDR3nt: TGTGCCAGCAGCGGACAGGGAGTGGTGACAGATACGCAGTATTTT
v_gene: TRBV6-5; d_gene: -; j_gene: TRBJ2-7; abundance: -; CDR3aa: CASSGLYEQYF; CDR3nt: TGTGCCAGCAGCGGCCTCTACGAGCAGTACTTC
v_gene: TRBV6-1; d_gene: -; j_gene: TRBJ1-5; abundance: many; CDR3aa: CASSEESKQPQHF; CDR3nt: TGTGCCAGCAGTGAAGAGAGTAAGCAGCCCCAGCATTTT
v_gene: TRBV19; d_gene: TRBD1; j_gene: TRBJ1-2; abundance: -; CDR3aa: CASSTRVDRAYGYTF; CDR3nt: TGTGCCAGTAGTACCCGCGTTGACAGGGCCTATGGCTACACCTTC
v_gene: TRBV25-1; d_gene: -; j_gene: TRBJ2-7; abundance: -; CDR3aa: CASSDSLRDHEQYF; CDR3nt: TGTGCCAGCAGTGACTCTCTGAGGGACCACGAGCAGTACTTC
v_gene: TRBV29-1; d_gene: TRBD2; j_gene: TRBJ2-3; abundance: -; CDR3aa: CSVVAGGVSTDTQYF; CDR3nt: TGCAGCGTTGTGGCGGGAGGTGTGAGCACAGATACGCAGTATTTT
v_gene: TRBV10-3; d_gene: TRBD2; j_gene: TRBJ2-1; abundance: -; CDR3aa: CAISDPGGVEQFF; CDR3nt: TGTGCCATCAGTGATCCGGGAGGGGTTGAGCAGTTCTTC
v_gene: TRBV5-1; d_gene: -; j_gene: TRBJ1-6; abundance: once; CDR3aa: CASSPGAGSSYNSPLHF; CDR3nt: TGCGCCAGCAGCCCGGGGGCTGGGAGCTCCTATAATTCACCCCTCCACTTT
v_gene: TRBV18; d_gene: -; j_gene: TRBJ2-7; abundance: -; CDR3aa: CASSPPRQGLYEQYF; CDR3nt: TGTGCCAGCTCACCACCGCGGCAGGGCCTATACGAGCAGTACTTC
v_gene: TRBV2; d_gene: TRBD1; j_gene: TRBJ1-4; abundance: -; CDR3aa: CASSVQGAQGEKLFF; CDR3nt: TGTGCCAGCAGCGTACAGGGGGCGCAGGGCGAAAAACTGTTTTTT
v_gene: TRBV5-4; d_gene: -; j_gene: TRBJ1-2; abundance: once; CDR3aa: CASSLVDLPGYTF; CDR3nt: TGTGCCAGCAGCTTAGTGGACTTGCCCGGCTACACCTTC
v_gene: TRBV27; d_gene: -; j_gene: TRBJ1-5; abundance: -; CDR3aa: CASSSRGDSNQPQHF; CDR3nt: TGTGCCAGCAGCTCTCGAGGGGATAGCAATCAGCCCCAGCATTTT
v_gene: TRBV5-1; d_gene: -; j_gene: TRBJ1-1; abundance: -; CDR3aa: CASSFRVGDTEAFF; CDR3nt: TGCGCCAGCAGCTTTAGGGTAGGGGACACTGAAGCTTTCTTT
v_gene: TRBV14; d_gene: TRBD2; j_gene: TRBJ2-1; abundance: -; CDR3aa: CASSLGGPSGSNLYNEQFF; CDR3nt: TGTGCCAGCAGCCTCGGGGGACCTAGCGGGAGTAATCTTTACAATGAGCAGTTCTTC